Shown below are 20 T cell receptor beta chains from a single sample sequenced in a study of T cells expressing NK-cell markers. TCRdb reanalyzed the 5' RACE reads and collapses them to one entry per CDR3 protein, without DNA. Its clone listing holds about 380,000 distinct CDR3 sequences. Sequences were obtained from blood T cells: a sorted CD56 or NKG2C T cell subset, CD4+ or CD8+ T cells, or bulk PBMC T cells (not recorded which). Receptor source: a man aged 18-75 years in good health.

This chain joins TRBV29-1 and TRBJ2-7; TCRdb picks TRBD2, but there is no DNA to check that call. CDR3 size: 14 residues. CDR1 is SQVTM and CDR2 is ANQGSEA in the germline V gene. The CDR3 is CSAGEGTGPYEQYF.

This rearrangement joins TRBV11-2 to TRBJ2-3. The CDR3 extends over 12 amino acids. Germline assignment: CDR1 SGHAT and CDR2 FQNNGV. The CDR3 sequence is CASGQNTDTQYF. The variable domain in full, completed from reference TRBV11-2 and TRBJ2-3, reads EAGVAQSPRYKIIEKRQSVAFWCNPISGHATLYWYQQILGQGPKLLIQFQNNGVVDDSQLPKDRFSAERLKGVDSTLKIQPAKLEDSAVYLCASGQNTDTQYFGPGTRLTVL.

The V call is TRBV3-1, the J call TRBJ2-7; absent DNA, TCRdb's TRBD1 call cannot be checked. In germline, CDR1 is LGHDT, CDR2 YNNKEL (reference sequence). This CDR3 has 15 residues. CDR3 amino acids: CASSQAGANLREQYF.

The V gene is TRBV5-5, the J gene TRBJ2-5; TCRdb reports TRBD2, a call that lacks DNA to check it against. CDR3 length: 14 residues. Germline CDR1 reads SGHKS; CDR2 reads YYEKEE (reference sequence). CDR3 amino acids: CASSRRDYMETQYF.

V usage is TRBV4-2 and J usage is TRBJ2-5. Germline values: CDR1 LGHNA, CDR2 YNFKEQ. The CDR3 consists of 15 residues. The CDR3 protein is CASSQAARAKETQYF.

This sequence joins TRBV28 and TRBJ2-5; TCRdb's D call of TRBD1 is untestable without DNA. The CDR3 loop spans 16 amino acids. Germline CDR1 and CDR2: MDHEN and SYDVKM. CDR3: CASSLKGGRVQETQYF.

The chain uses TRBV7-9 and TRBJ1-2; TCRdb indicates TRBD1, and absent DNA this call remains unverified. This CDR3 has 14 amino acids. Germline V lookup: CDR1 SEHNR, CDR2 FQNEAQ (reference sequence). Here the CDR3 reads CASSMERGLGGYTF.

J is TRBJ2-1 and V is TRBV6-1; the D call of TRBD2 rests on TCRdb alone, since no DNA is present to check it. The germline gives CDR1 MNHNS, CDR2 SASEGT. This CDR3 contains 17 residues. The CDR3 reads CASSDPGGALSYNEQFF.

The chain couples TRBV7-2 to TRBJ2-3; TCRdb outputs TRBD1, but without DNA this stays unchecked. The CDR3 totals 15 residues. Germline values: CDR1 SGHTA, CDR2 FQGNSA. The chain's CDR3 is CASKIAGRGADTQYF.

The CDR3 spells CASSPKPYEQYF. The J gene is TRBJ2-7, the V gene TRBV3-1. Germline V gene lookup returns CDR1 LGHDT and CDR2 YNNKEL (reference sequence). CDR3 size: 12 residues.

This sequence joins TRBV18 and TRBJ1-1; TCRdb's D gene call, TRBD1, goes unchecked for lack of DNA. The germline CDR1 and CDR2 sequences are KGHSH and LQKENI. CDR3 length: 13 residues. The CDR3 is CASSPKGRIEAFF.

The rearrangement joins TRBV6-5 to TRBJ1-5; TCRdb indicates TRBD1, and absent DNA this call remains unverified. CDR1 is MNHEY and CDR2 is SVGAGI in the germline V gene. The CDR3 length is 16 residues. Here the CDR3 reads CASSYSTLDIDQPQHF.

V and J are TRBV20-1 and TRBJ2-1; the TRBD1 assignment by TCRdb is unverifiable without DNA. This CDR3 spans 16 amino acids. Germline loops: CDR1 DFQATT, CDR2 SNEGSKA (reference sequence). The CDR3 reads CSARAVGALHYNEQFF.

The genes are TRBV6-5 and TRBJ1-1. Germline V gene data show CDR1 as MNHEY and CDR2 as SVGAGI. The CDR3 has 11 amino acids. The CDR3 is CAARGNTEAFF.

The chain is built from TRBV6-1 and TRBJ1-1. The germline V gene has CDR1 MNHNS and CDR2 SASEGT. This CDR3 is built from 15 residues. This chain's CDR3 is CASRLTSFSNTEAFF.

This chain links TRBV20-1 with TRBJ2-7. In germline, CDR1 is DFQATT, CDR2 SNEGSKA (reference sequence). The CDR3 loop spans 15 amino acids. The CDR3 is CSAGPSGRDSYEQYF.

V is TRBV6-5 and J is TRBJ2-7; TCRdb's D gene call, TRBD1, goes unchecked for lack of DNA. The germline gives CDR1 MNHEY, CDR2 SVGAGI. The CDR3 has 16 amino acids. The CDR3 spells CASSYKQGILSYEQYF.

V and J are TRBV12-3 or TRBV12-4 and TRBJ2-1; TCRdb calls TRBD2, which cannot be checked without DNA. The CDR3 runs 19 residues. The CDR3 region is CASNLRTWRTSGAYNEQFF.

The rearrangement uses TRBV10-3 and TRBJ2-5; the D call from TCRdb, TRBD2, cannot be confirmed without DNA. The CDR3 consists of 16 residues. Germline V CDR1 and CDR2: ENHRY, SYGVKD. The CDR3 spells CASGLAGGFNQETQYF.

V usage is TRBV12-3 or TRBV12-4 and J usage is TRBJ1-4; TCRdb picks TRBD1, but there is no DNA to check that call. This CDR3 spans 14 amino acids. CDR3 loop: CASSQTGENEKLFF.